The 14 T cell receptor beta chains below all came from one sample that was sequenced in a study of CD8 T cells in ankylosing spondylitis. Their antigens are not known. Study results and limitations: One TCR beta motif, made up of roughly 8 highly homologous variants, appeared characteristic of ankylosing spondylitis blood.

One entry per CDR3 protein, called by TCRdb with MiXCR from the 5' RACE reads. The profile shows 700,000 to 850,000 distinct CDR3 sequences, 12% of them singletons. Sequencing input: blood, either unsorted or a sorted T cell fraction (not recorded which). The receptors stem from a male donor with ankylosing spondylitis.

The chain joins TRBV20-1 to TRBJ1-2, with 7 bases that match TRBD1. V dropped 0 bases and J dropped 4; count of bases not matched to a gene: 5. The CDR3 has 14 residues. CDR1 and CDR2 from the germline V gene are DFQATT and SNEGSKA (reference sequence). The CDR3: CSARDQAGGYGYTF. The CDR3 nucleotides are TGCAGTGCTAGAGATCAGGCAGGGGGCTATGGCTACACCTTC.

This clonotype was detected many times. The chain uses TRBV5-1 and TRBJ2-1; D is uncertain. Germline CDR1 SGHRS, CDR2 YFSETQ. Between the trimmed V and J ends, which lost 0 bases and 0 bases, there was a span of 13 bases. The CDR3 is 17 amino acids. The CDR3 DNA follows: TGCGCCAGCAGCTTGGACCTCGCGGCCAGCTCCTACAATGAGCAGTTCTTC. Its protein product is CASSLDLAASSYNEQFF. Complete variable domain (other parts from reference TRBV5-1 and TRBJ2-1): KAGVTQTPRYLIKTRGQQVTLSCSPISGHRSVSWYQQTPGQGLQFLFEYFSETQRNKGNFPGRFSGRQFSNSRSEMNVSTLELGDSALYLCASSLDLAASSYNEQFFGPGTRLTVL.

This clonotype showed up just a few times. The rearrangement links TRBV7-9 to TRBJ2-7; 12 nucleotides agree with TRBD2. CDR1 is SEHNR, CDR2 FQNEAQ, per germline (reference sequence). Trimming at V came to 8 bases and at J to 0 bases, leaving 11 bases not matched to a gene. This CDR3 contains 17 residues. CDR3 coding DNA: TGTGCCAGCGTCTCGCTAGCGGGGGGGGCCCCCTCCTACGAGCAGTACTTC. It translates to CASVSLAGGAPSYEQYF.

This clonotype was recorded many times. CDR3 sequence reads: CAISQQGDYYGYTF. CDR3 nucleotides: TGTGCCATCAGTCAACAGGGGGACTACTATGGCTACACCTTC. The gene calls are TRBV10-3 and TRBJ1-2; 8 nucleotides align to TRBD1. This CDR3 comprises 14 residues. J lost 3 bases, V lost 5 bases, and 5 bases had no gene match. The V gene's germline CDR1 is ENHRY and CDR2 SYGVKD.

This chain connects TRBV20-1 to TRBJ1-5, with 9 bases that match TRBD1. Trimming took 0 bases from V and 7 from J; bases not matched to a gene: 10. The CDR3 sequence is 16 residues long. Germline CDR1 and CDR2: DFQATT and SNEGSKA (reference sequence). The CDR3 region has the DNA TGCAGTGCTAGAGACCGTAGGACAGGGGAAAGCCAGCCCCAGCATTTT. Its protein is CSARDRRTGESQPQHF.

This clonotype was detected a few times. The V call is TRBV20-1, the J call TRBJ2-1, with 14 bases fitting TRBD2. With 0 bases clipped from V and 2 bases from J, the junction kept 9 bases outside the gene matches. The V gene's germline CDR1 is DFQATT and CDR2 SNEGSKA (reference sequence). The CDR3 contains 19 residues. CDR3 in amino acids: CSAREGTSGGHVAYNEQFF. The CDR3 DNA reads TGCAGTGCTAGAGAGGGGACTAGCGGGGGTCACGTCGCCTACAATGAGCAGTTCTTC.

This clonotype was counted only a few times. The chain carries TRBV12-3 or TRBV12-4 and TRBJ1-4; 9 bases fit TRBD1. The CDR3 runs to 16 residues. J gave up 6 bases and V 6 bases, and 11 bases lay outside the gene matches. The CDR3 DNA is TGTGCCAGCAGGAAACGCGGGACAGGGCGCGATGAAAAACTGTTTTTT. Translation: CASRKRGTGRDEKLFF.

This clonotype was seen at least ten times. The chain links TRBV19 to TRBJ2-1; 11 bases map to TRBD2. This CDR3 has 15 residues. J gave up 0 bases and V 7 bases, and 2 bases lay outside the gene matches. Germline assignment: CDR1 LNHDA and CDR2 SQIVND (reference sequence). As DNA, the CDR3 is TGTGCCAGTACTACTAGCGGGAGCTCCTACAATGAGCAGTTCTTC. The encoded protein is CASTTSGSSYNEQFF. The full variable domain, with the rest looked up from reference TRBV19 and TRBJ2-1, is DGGITQSPKYLFRKEGQNVTLSCEQNLNHDAMYWYRQDPGQGLRLIYYSQIVNDFQKGDIAEGYSVSREKKESFPLTVTSAQKNPTAFYLCASTTSGSSYNEQFFGPGTRLTVL.

The chain employs TRBV20-1 and TRBJ1-5; D is ambiguous. The CDR3 has 15 amino acids. In germline, CDR1 is DFQATT, CDR2 SNEGSKA (reference sequence). V was clipped by 0 bases and J by 4 bases, with 13 bases between them. The CDR3 loop is CSARDSGSVNQPQHF. DNA of the CDR3: TGCAGTGCTAGAGACTCCGGCAGCGTTAATCAGCCCCAGCATTTT.

The chain combines TRBV7-9 with TRBJ1-5; D perhaps matches TRBD1 (6 bases). CDR1 is SEHNR and CDR2 is FQNEAQ in the germline V gene (reference sequence). This CDR3 region has 13 residues. The germline V and J ends were trimmed by 10 bases and 1 base, with 11 bases remaining between them. The CDR3 sequence: CAITTGSNQPQHF. The CDR3 DNA is TGTGCCATTACTACAGGGAGCAATCAGCCCCAGCATTTT.

This clonotype was detected a few times. The chain is built from TRBV4-1 and TRBJ2-7, with 10 bases identical to TRBD1. The CDR3 is 14 residues long. The trim removed 6 bases at V and 0 bases at J, leaving 2 bases unmatched. Germline CDR1 reads MGHRA; CDR2 reads YSYEKL. CDR3 sequence reads: CASRRTGGSYEQYF. The CDR3 DNA sequence: TGCGCCAGCAGGCGGACAGGGGGCTCCTACGAGCAGTACTTC.

The chain links TRBV15 to TRBJ2-7; 8 positions agree with TRBD2. Trimming cost V 0 bases and J 6 bases; bases outside gene matches: 7. Germline V gene sequence: CDR1 LNHNV, CDR2 YYDKDF (reference sequence). The length of the CDR3 is 15 residues. The CDR3 here is CATSREGERGLEQYF. CDR3 sequence (DNA): TGTGCCACCAGCAGAGAAGGAGAGCGGGGGCTCGAGCAGTACTTC.

The chain recombines TRBV7-9 with TRBJ2-3, with D perhaps TRBD2 (5 bases). Trimming removed 5 bases at V and 14 bases at J, with 17 bases between. The V gene's germline CDR1 is SEHNR and CDR2 FQNEAQ (reference sequence). The CDR3 totals 12 residues. The CDR3 here is CASSPRDLGVYF. The CDR3 DNA reads as TGTGCCAGCAGCCCCCGGGATCTGGGAGTGTATTTT.

The V call is TRBV28, the J call TRBJ1-1; the D gene is possibly TRBD1 (6 bases). V was shortened by 6 bases and J by 1 base, with 12 bases between the two germline ends. The CDR3 length is 14 residues. Germline lookup yields CDR1 MDHEN and CDR2 SYDVKM. The CDR3 loop is CASSGRTENTEAFF. The CDR3 coding sequence is TGTGCCAGCAGCGGACGGACAGAGAACACTGAAGCTTTCTTT.